Listed here are 10 T cell receptor beta chains from one sample, sequenced in a study of OX40 agonist ivuxolimab in advanced cancers. The assay was immunoSEQ multiplex PCR, and TCRdb's table has in-frame clones only and misses some. The sample has 50,000 to 70,000 clones, 91% seen once. Sequenced material: CD4+ or CD8+ T cells sorted from blood, taken in a trial of the OX40 agonist ivuxolimab. The source of these receptors is an adult with an advanced solid tumor such as melanoma, head and neck, liver or kidney cancer.

V usage is TRBV18 and J usage is TRBJ1-1; 10 nucleotides line up with TRBD1. CDR1 KGHSH and CDR2 LQKENI come from the germline V gene. The CDR3 is made up of 16 amino acids. J gave up 6 bases and V 4 bases, and 11 bases lay outside the gene matches. For the CDR3, the DNA is TGTGCCAGCTCACACGGCCGGGACAGGGGCGGCGCTGAAGCTTTCTTT. Translated: CASSHGRDRGGAEAFF.

The chain has TRBV10-2 and TRBJ1-5, with D possibly being TRBD1 (5 bases). The CDR3 has 15 residues. Germline V lookup: CDR1 WSHSY, CDR2 SAAADI. V was clipped by 3 bases and J by 4 bases, with 13 bases between them. DNA of the CDR3: TGCGCCAGCAGTGATGGGCAGGGTTCGAATCAGCCCCAGCATTTT. This translates into CASSDGQGSNQPQHF.

This chain joins TRBV19 and TRBJ1-1; D not certain. CDR1 is LNHDA and CDR2 is SQIVND in the germline V gene (reference sequence). CDR3 size: 16 residues. The ends were cut back, 4 bases at V and 3 bases at J, with 18 bases in the middle. The CDR3 reads CASSTAAWRVDTEAFF. As DNA, the CDR3 is TGTGCCAGTAGTACAGCCGCTTGGAGGGTGGACACTGAAGCTTTCTTT.

This clone has only one observation. The CDR3 sequence is CASSLRVGLAATYEQYF. The CDR3 region has the DNA TGTGCCAGCAGCTTAAGGGTGGGACTAGCGGCCACCTACGAGCAGTACTTC. The chain has TRBV7-2 and TRBJ2-7; 11 positions match TRBD2. With 2 bases clipped from V and 2 bases from J, the junction kept 8 bases outside the gene matches. Germline V CDR1 and CDR2: SGHTA, FQGNSA. The CDR3 consists of 17 residues.

This chain joins TRBV6-6 and TRBJ2-2; D not certain. This CDR3 region has 16 residues. Trimming shortened V by 0 bases and J by 1 base, and 9 bases separated the two germline ends. Germline lookup yields CDR1 MNHNY and CDR2 SVGAGI (reference sequence). CDR3 bases: TGTGCCAGCAGTTACTCCGGCCTGGGGAACACCGGGGAGCTGTTTTTT. Translated, it gives CASSYSGLGNTGELFF.

The chain is built from TRBV2 and TRBJ2-5; D possibly corresponds to TRBD2 (6 bases). The CDR3 extends over 16 amino acids. V gave up 3 bases and J gave up 5 bases, with 19 bases separating them. Per germline, CDR1 SNHLY and CDR2 FYNNEI. CDR3 protein: CASSDGTPGAAETQYF. CDR3 in DNA: TGTGCCAGCAGTGACGGGACTCCTGGGGCCGCGGAGACCCAGTACTTC.

The chain carries TRBV19 and TRBJ1-1, with a possible D match to TRBD1 (5 bases). CDR1 is LNHDA, CDR2 SQIVND, per germline (reference sequence). V lost 1 base to trimming and J lost 4 bases, with 16 bases between them. The CDR3 runs to 16 residues. In DNA form, the CDR3 reads TGTGCCAGTAGTATAGGGTCGGCGGGGCAAGGCACTGAAGCTTTCTTT. Translating gives CASSIGSAGQGTEAFF. The entire variable domain, with the rest obtained from reference TRBV19 and TRBJ1-1, is as follows: DGGITQSPKYLFRKEGQNVTLSCEQNLNHDAMYWYRQDPGQGLRLIYYSQIVNDFQKGDIAEGYSVSREKKESFPLTVTSAQKNPTAFYLCASSIGSAGQGTEAFFGQGTRLTVV.

V gene TRBV5-6 combines with J gene TRBJ2-7; 7 bases match TRBD1. This CDR3 is 15 amino acids long. V lost 4 bases, J lost 5 bases, and 12 bases stayed unmatched. Germline CDR1 and CDR2: SGHDT and YYEEEE. In DNA, the CDR3 is TGTGCCAGCAGCGACAGGGCTCGGTGGGCGGACGAGCAGTACTTC. Protein sequence: CASSDRARWADEQYF.

This clone was detected only a few times. V and J are TRBV10-2 and TRBJ2-7, with D tentatively TRBD2 (6 bases). V lost 3 bases to trimming and J lost 2 bases, with 14 bases between them. In germline, CDR1 is WSHSY, CDR2 SAAADI. The CDR3 loop spans 15 amino acids. Here the CDR3 reads CASSDVGGTTYEQYF. CDR3 DNA: TGCGCCAGCAGTGATGTGGGGGGAACCACCTACGAGCAGTACTTC.

The genes are TRBV19 and TRBJ1-5, with 8 bases fitting TRBD1. J was trimmed by 6 bases and V by 6 bases; bases with no gene match: 16. Per germline, CDR1 LNHDA and CDR2 SQIVND (reference sequence). The CDR3 consists of 17 residues. The CDR3 loop is CASRPSIGTGLGQPQHF. The DNA of the CDR3 is TGTGCCAGTAGACCTTCAATAGGGACAGGTCTAGGTCAGCCCCAGCATTTT.